Listed here are 7 T cell receptor beta chains from one sample, sequenced in a study of STAT5B mutations in CD4+ large granular lymphocyte leukemia. Data came from immunoSEQ multiplex PCR; TCRdb stores just in-frame clones and leaves some out. The sample contains 4,200 or so clones, about 76% of which appear only once. Sequencing used PBMCs. Receptor source: a man aged 55 to 70 with CD4+ T-cell large granular lymphocyte leukemia.

This chain links TRBV9 with TRBJ1-2, with D possibly matching TRBD1 (5 bases). The CDR3 spans 14 residues. Germline CDR1 SGDLS, CDR2 YYNGEE. The V end was cut by 3 bases, the J end by 3 bases, with 12 bases between. CDR3: CASSGKGPYYGYTF. CDR3 in DNA: TGTGCCAGCAGCGGTAAGGGGCCGTACTATGGCTACACCTTC.

CDR3 nucleotide sequence: TGTGCCAGCAGTTTTTTAATGGCGGGGGGGCCGGAGACCCAGTACTTC. Translating gives CASSFLMAGGPETQYF. The chain joins TRBV27 to TRBJ2-5, with 9 bases fitting TRBD2. Germline values: CDR1 MNHEY, CDR2 SMNVEV (reference sequence). The length of the CDR3 is 16 residues. J gave up 5 bases and V 3 bases, and 10 bases lay outside the gene matches.

This rearrangement joins TRBV6-5 to TRBJ1-3; D may be TRBD1 (6 bases). Germline CDR1 MNHEY, CDR2 SVGAGI. Trimming removed 8 bases from V and 4 bases from J, with 15 bases in between. The CDR3 consists of 14 residues. DNA for the CDR3: TGTGCCAGCGGCTTGGGGGGGGGCGGAAACACCATATATTTT. This translates into CASGLGGGGNTIYF.

Only a few counts were recorded for this clone. The chain employs TRBV10-3 and TRBJ2-7; TRBD2 might be the D (5 bases). This CDR3 spans 13 amino acids. Germline loops: CDR1 ENHRY, CDR2 SYGVKD. The V gene lost 7 bases and the J gene lost 2 bases, with 12 bases spanning the gap. The chain's CDR3 is CAITSDGTYEQYF. The CDR3 bases are TGTGCCATCACCAGCGACGGGACCTACGAGCAGTACTTC.

The chain couples TRBV25-1 to TRBJ1-6, with D hard to call. The V end lost 3 bases, the J end lost 6 bases, and 12 bases lay between the germline ends. Germline V CDR1 and CDR2: MGHDK, SYGVNS. The CDR3 covers 15 residues. CDR3 protein: CASSDMRQINSPLHF. The CDR3 DNA is TGTGCCAGCAGTGATATGCGTCAGATTAATTCACCCCTCCACTTT.

This chain joins TRBV5-1 and TRBJ1-5; D is perhaps TRBD1 (5 bases). The CDR3 length is 16 residues. The V end lost 4 bases, the J end lost 3 bases, and 17 bases lay between the germline ends. Germline V CDR1 and CDR2: SGHRS, YFSETQ. CDR3 DNA sequence: TGCGCCAGCAGCCTATCGGGGCCTGGGAACAATCAGCCCCAGCATTTT. It translates to CASSLSGPGNNQPQHF.

V gene TRBV5-5 combines with J gene TRBJ1-5, with D unclear. V was pared by 4 bases and J by 9 bases, with 17 bases between. Germline V CDR1 and CDR2: SGHKS, YYEKEE (reference sequence). This CDR3 contains 14 residues. The CDR3 sequence: CASSREAVPGPQHF. The DNA for the CDR3 is TGTGCCAGCAGCCGGGAGGCGGTCCCCGGGCCCCAGCATTTT.